Following are 4 T cell receptor beta chains from one sample sequenced in a study of technical replicates of blood from a few donors. Data came from immunoSEQ multiplex PCR; TCRdb stores just in-frame clones and leaves some out. Altogether about 84,000 clones are present, around 93% being singletons, with the ten largest covering roughly 0.26%. Source material: T cells isolated from PBMCs. The source is a human donor in good health.

The V call is TRBV4-1, the J call TRBJ2-7, with 7 bases matching TRBD1. From germline, CDR1 is MGHRA and CDR2 YSYEKL. This CDR3 comprises 17 residues. The ends lost 0 bases at V and 3 bases at J; junction bases unmatched: 11. In DNA form, the CDR3 reads TGCGCCAGCAGCCAAGAACCTCACGGACAGGCCGACTACGAGCAGTACTTC. Translating it yields CASSQEPHGQADYEQYF.

The chain combines TRBV7-9 with TRBJ2-2; 8 bases fit TRBD1. CDR3 size: 14 residues. Trimming at V came to 3 bases and at J to 6 bases, leaving 3 bases not matched to a gene. Germline CDR1 is SEHNR and CDR2 is FQNEAQ (reference sequence). The CDR3 loop reads CASSFWTGSGELFF. The DNA for the CDR3 is TGTGCCAGCAGCTTTTGGACAGGGTCCGGGGAGCTGTTTTTT.

In regard to this clone: The junction and the germline gene differ at one end; a read error may be behind it. The chain has TRBV7-7 and TRBJ2-1; 9 bases map to TRBD1. The CDR3 has 16 residues. CDR1 and CDR2 (germline): SSHAT, FNYEAQ (reference sequence). The CDR3 here is CASSLGGQGPYNEQFF. In DNA, the CDR3 is TGTGCTAGCAGCTTAGGGGGACAGGGACCCTACAATGAGCAGTTCTTC.

This clone was detected once. V and J are TRBV27 and TRBJ1-5, with TRBD1 matching over 9 bases. There are 16 residues in the CDR3. V was pared by 0 bases and J by 7 bases, with 7 bases of the junction left unmatched. CDR1 MNHEY and CDR2 SMNVEV come from the germline V gene (reference sequence). The CDR3 nucleotides are TGTGCCAGCAGTTTATCCGCAGGACAGGGGAACCAGCCCCAGCATTTT. Residues: CASSLSAGQGNQPQHF.